This record concerns one T cell receptor beta chain sequence. The antigen is undetermined. This sample is part of a study of blood T cells in healthy people across ages. Through a sample-barcoded 5' primer and a J-beta primer mix, a second PCR was run for roughly 6 to 11 cycles. TCRdb redid the calling of the 5' RACE reads with MiXCR, one entry per CDR3 protein. The sample includes roughly 2 million distinct CDR3 sequences, 40% to 55% of them seen just once. V dropped 4 bases and J dropped 4 bases, with 18 bases sitting between them. Germline lookup yields CDR1 SGHRS and CDR2 YFSETQ. The CDR3 is 16 amino acids. Study-wide findings and caveats: Because sorting was not performed, PBMCs prevented conclusive naive versus antigen-experienced comparison.

This sequence originates from a middle-aged woman in good health. The chain has TRBV5-1 and TRBJ1-5; weak D call: TRBD1 (5 bases). The sample comprised blood. CDR3 sequence: CASSPGTITQNQPQHF. DNA of the CDR3: TGCGCCAGCAGCCCAGGGACCATAACTCAGAATCAGCCCCAGCATTTT.